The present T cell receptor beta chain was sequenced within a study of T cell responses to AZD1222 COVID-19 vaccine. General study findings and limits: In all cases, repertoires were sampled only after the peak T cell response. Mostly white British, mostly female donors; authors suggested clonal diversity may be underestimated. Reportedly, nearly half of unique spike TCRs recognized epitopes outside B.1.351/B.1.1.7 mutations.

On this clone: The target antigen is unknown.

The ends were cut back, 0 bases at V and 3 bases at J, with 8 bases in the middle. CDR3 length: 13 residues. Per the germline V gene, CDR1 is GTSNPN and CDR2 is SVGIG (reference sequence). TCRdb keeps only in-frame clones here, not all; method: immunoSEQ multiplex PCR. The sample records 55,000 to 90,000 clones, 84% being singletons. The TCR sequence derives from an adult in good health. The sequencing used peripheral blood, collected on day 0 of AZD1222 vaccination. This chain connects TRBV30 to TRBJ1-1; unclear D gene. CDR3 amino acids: CAWSVRGYTEAFF. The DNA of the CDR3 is TGTGCCTGGAGTGTACGAGGTTACACTGAAGCTTTCTTT.